Below, 26 T cell receptor beta chains from the same sample are listed, as sequenced in a study of cytomegalovirus exposure and HLA in healthy donors. PCR involved 60 Vbeta and 13 Jbeta primers. Produced via immunoSEQ multiplex PCR; TCRdb's table is partial and in-frame only. The data show 150,000 to 250,000 clones, 65% to 90% seen once. The sample comprised PBMCs. Receptor source: a woman in her forties or fifties in good health and CMV-seronegative.

The gene calls are TRBV9 and TRBJ2-2; 10 bases agree with TRBD2. V shed 3 bases and J 2 bases; nucleotides not matched to a gene: 4. Germline-derived CDR1 and CDR2 are SGDLS and YYNGEE. The CDR3 runs to 16 residues. The CDR3 spells CASSGTSGTNTGELFF. The CDR3 DNA reads TGTGCCAGCAGCGGCACTAGCGGGACAAACACCGGGGAGCTGTTTTTT.

The CDR3 here is CASSPLPSGQGVSGAFF. Written as DNA, the CDR3 is TGTGCCAGCTCACCACTCCCCTCGGGACAGGGTGTTTCTGGAGCTTTCTTT. The gene calls are TRBV18 and TRBJ1-1; 9 bases fit TRBD1. V gave up 1 base and J gave up 10 bases; unmatched junction bases: 16. CDR3 length: 17 amino acids. Germline CDR1 is KGHSH and CDR2 is LQKENI.

The V and J genes are TRBV11-2 and TRBJ2-7, with D possibly matching TRBD2 (5 bases). The CDR3 sequence is 16 residues long. Germline V gene data show CDR1 as SGHAT and CDR2 as FQNNGV. V was shortened by 5 bases and J by 1 base, with 18 bases between the two germline ends. The CDR3 coding sequence is TGTGCCAGCAGCGCCAGTTTTAGGACTTCTTCCTACGAGCAGTACTTC. It translates to CASSASFRTSSYEQYF. The whole variable domain, remainder taken from reference TRBV11-2 and TRBJ2-7, is EAGVAQSPRYKIIEKRQSVAFWCNPISGHATLYWYQQILGQGPKLLIQFQNNGVVDDSQLPKDRFSAERLKGVDSTLKIQPAKLEDSAVYLCASSASFRTSSYEQYFGPGTRLTVT.

This sequence joins TRBV30 and TRBJ2-1, with 11 bases fitting TRBD1. V was clipped by 3 bases and J by 2 bases; unmatched bases: 12. Germline V lookup: CDR1 GTSNPN, CDR2 SVGIG (reference sequence). This CDR3 is 18 amino acids long. DNA of the CDR3: TGTGCCTGGAGCCGGGACAGGGGGTTCCAGCGGACCTACAATGAGCAGTTCTTC. It encodes CAWSRDRGFQRTYNEQFF.

The chain has TRBV28 and TRBJ1-5; 8 positions agree with TRBD1. V was clipped by 1 base and J by 16 bases; unmatched bases: 6. Per germline, CDR1 MDHEN and CDR2 SYDVKM. CDR3 size: 12 residues. Here the CDR3 reads CASSLSATGGHF. CDR3 sequence (DNA): TGTGCCAGCAGTTTATCGGCAACAGGGGGACATTTT.

The chain has TRBV30 and TRBJ2-2; possibly TRBD1 for D (5 bases). V was pared by 4 bases and J by 6 bases, with 12 bases between. The CDR3 totals 13 residues. In germline, CDR1 is GTSNPN, CDR2 SVGIG (reference sequence). CDR3 sequence reads: CAWTEQAPGELFF. The CDR3 DNA sequence: TGTGCCTGGACCGAACAGGCTCCCGGGGAGCTGTTTTTT. Looking up the rest from reference TRBV30 and TRBJ2-2 gives the full variable domain: SQTIHQWPATLVQPVGSPLSLECTVEGTSNPNLYWYRQAAGRGLQLLFYSVGIGQISSEVPQNLSASRPQDRQFILSSKKLLLSDSGFYLCAWTEQAPGELFFGEGSRLTVL.

The chain employs TRBV30 and TRBJ1-2; the D is unclear. Looked up from germline, CDR1 is GTSNPN and CDR2 is SVGIG (reference sequence). The CDR3 contains 15 residues. V lost 5 bases to trimming and J lost 4 bases, with 20 bases between them. The CDR3, as DNA: TGTGCCTGGCCACAGAAGACACGGATTTCCTATGGCTACACCTTC. Translated: CAWPQKTRISYGYTF.

The chain employs TRBV10-3 and TRBJ1-5, with D uncertain. Trimming shortened V by 1 base and J by 9 bases, and 7 bases separated the two germline ends. Germline V CDR1 and CDR2: ENHRY, SYGVKD. CDR3 size: 12 residues. CDR3 amino acids: CAISEYGGPQHF. CDR3 DNA: TGTGCCATCAGTGAGTATGGCGGGCCCCAGCATTTT.

The chain links TRBV30 to TRBJ2-7; D unclear. Germline V gives CDR1 GTSNPN, CDR2 SVGIG (reference sequence). Trimming took off 5 bases at V and 6 bases at J, with 17 bases between the two ends. CDR3 length: 13 amino acids. The chain's CDR3 is CAWSVGAYGEQYF. CDR3 coding DNA: TGTGCCTGGTCTGTGGGCGCTTATGGCGAGCAGTACTTC.

The genes are TRBV6-5 and TRBJ1-2; D is unresolved. The CDR3 extends over 14 amino acids. Germline V gene data show CDR1 as MNHEY and CDR2 as SVGAGI. Trimming took 4 bases from V and 7 from J, leaving 16 bases between them. CDR3 in DNA: TGTGCCAGCAGTTCTCTGAATGACTTGCTTGGCTACACCTTC. This sequence encodes CASSSLNDLLGYTF.

This clone was counted a single time. This chain links TRBV28 with TRBJ2-7; possible D gene TRBD2, 6 bases. The CDR3 is 16 residues long. Germline CDR1 reads MDHEN; CDR2 reads SYDVKM. V was clipped by 2 bases and J by 2 bases, with 16 bases between them. CDR3 residues: CASSLNSAGSPYEQYF. The CDR3 DNA sequence: TGTGCCAGCAGTTTAAATTCTGCGGGAAGCCCCTACGAGCAGTACTTC.

V and J are TRBV4-3 and TRBJ1-1; the D gene is possibly TRBD1 (5 bases). The V gene's germline CDR1 is LGHNA and CDR2 YSLEER. CDR3 size: 14 residues. The ends were cut back, 0 bases at V and 4 bases at J, with 9 bases in the middle. This CDR3 is CASSQERGTTEAFF. In nucleotides, the CDR3 is TGCGCCAGCAGCCAAGAACGGGGGACCACTGAAGCTTTCTTT.

The V gene is TRBV11-3, the J gene TRBJ2-1; 10 nucleotides line up with TRBD1. CDR1 is SGHNT, CDR2 YENEEA, per germline. The V segment lost 6 bases and the J segment 7 bases; nucleotides outside the gene matches: 3. This CDR3 has 13 amino acids. The CDR3 loop reads CASSSDRGNEQFF. The CDR3 DNA reads as TGTGCCAGCAGTTCGGACAGGGGGAATGAGCAGTTCTTC.

J is TRBJ2-7 and V is TRBV21-1; TRBD1 reflects the table's D call only, with no check against the DNA. TRBV21-1 is a known pseudogene. The CDR3 totals 14 residues. CDR3 sequence (DNA): TGTGCCAGCATCGCGACACAAACGTCCTACGAGCAGTGCTTC. Translated: CASIATQTSYEQCF.

The chain recombines TRBV6-5 with TRBJ2-7, with TRBD2 matching 12 bases. The CDR3 contains 14 residues. Germline CDR1 is MNHEY and CDR2 is SVGAGI. The ends lost 5 bases at V and 6 bases at J; junction bases unmatched: 5. CDR3 region: CASSGTSGSGEQYF. CDR3 DNA sequence: TGTGCCAGCAGTGGGACTAGCGGGTCTGGCGAGCAGTACTTC.

This chain's CDR3 is CASSLALLRDSPILFTDTQYF. The DNA of the CDR3 is TGCGCCAGCAGCCTAGCCCTCCTTAGGGACAGCCCAATCCTTTTTACAGATACGCAGTATTTT. This rearrangement joins TRBV5-1 to TRBJ2-3, with 7 positions matching TRBD1. CDR3 length equals 21 residues. Looked up from germline, CDR1 is SGHRS and CDR2 is YFSETQ. The V segment lost 4 bases and the J segment 3 bases; nucleotides outside the gene matches: 26.

The CDR3 spells CASSSLGAGVRGDTQYF. CDR3 DNA: TGTGCCAGCAGCTCTCTTGGAGCGGGAGTGCGAGGAGATACGCAGTATTTT. This sequence joins TRBV7-2 and TRBJ2-3; 8 positions agree with TRBD2. V shed 4 bases, J shed 5 bases, and the junction held 14 bases outside the gene matches. The germline CDR1 and CDR2 sequences are SGHTA and FQGNSA. The CDR3 length is 17 residues.

The chain joins TRBV28 to TRBJ1-1, with D perhaps TRBD1 (6 bases). In germline, CDR1 is MDHEN, CDR2 SYDVKM. V lost 4 bases and J lost 6, with 18 bases in between. The CDR3 runs to 15 residues. The DNA of the CDR3 is TGTGCCAGCAGTTCCAAGGGGGGGGGCAACGCTGAAGCTTTCTTT. It is translated as CASSSKGGGNAEAFF.

This sequence joins TRBV7-2 and TRBJ2-5; a weak D match, TRBD2 (5 bases). The CDR3 is 14 amino acids. The germline CDR1 and CDR2 sequences are SGHTA and FQGNSA. Trimming removed 0 bases at V and 5 bases at J, with 10 bases between. The CDR3 nucleotides read TGTGCCAGCAGCTTAGCGGGAGTCGCTGAGACCCAGTACTTC. The encoded protein is CASSLAGVAETQYF.

This clone appeared once. The chain combines TRBV11-2 with TRBJ2-1; the match to TRBD1 covers 9 bases. The CDR3 covers 16 residues. Germline V gene sequence: CDR1 SGHAT, CDR2 FQNNGV. Trimming at V came to 6 bases and at J to 9 bases, leaving 15 bases not matched to a gene. As DNA, the CDR3 is TGTGCCAGCAGTCCTAACCGGGACAGGGTTCAGGGTGAGCAGTTCTTC. Translated: CASSPNRDRVQGEQFF.

The chain carries TRBV6-5 and TRBJ1-1, with D unclear. Trimming took off 6 bases at V and 5 bases at J, with 16 bases between the two ends. In germline, CDR1 is MNHEY, CDR2 SVGAGI. This CDR3 has 14 residues. CDR3 sequence reads: CASRLERGRTEAFF. CDR3 DNA: TGTGCCAGCAGACTGGAGCGCGGGAGGACTGAAGCTTTCTTT.

The rearrangement links TRBV7-2 to TRBJ2-3, with a possible D match to TRBD1 (5 bases). Trimming removed 4 bases from V and 0 bases from J, with 14 bases in between. The CDR3 spans 16 residues. The germline V gene encodes CDR1 SGHTA and CDR2 FQGNSA. CDR3 DNA: TGTGCCAGCAGCTCCGACAGACAAATCAGCACAGATACGCAGTATTTT. It translates to CASSSDRQISTDTQYF.

Details on this clone: This sample also contains other DNA sequences that code for the same CDR3. This chain links TRBV12-5 with TRBJ1-1; 7 bases map to TRBD1. With V trimmed by 4 bases and J by 3 bases, 11 bases remained unmatched. The germline V gene has CDR1 LGHNT and CDR2 FRNRAP. This CDR3 is built from 16 residues. CDR3 nucleotide sequence: TGTGCTAGTGGTTCCACGGGACAGCCAGACGACACTGAAGCTTTCTTT. Amino acid sequence: CASGSTGQPDDTEAFF.

J is TRBJ2-3 and V is TRBV6-5; D is possibly TRBD2 (5 bases). The CDR3 length is 14 residues. Germline assignment: CDR1 MNHEY and CDR2 SVGAGI. With 5 bases removed from V and 4 bases from J, the gap between germline ends came to 13 bases. The chain's CDR3 is CASSRFGLADTQYF. The DNA of the CDR3 is TGTGCCAGCAGTCGGTTTGGACTTGCAGATACGCAGTATTTT.

The chain links TRBV7-8 to TRBJ2-1; TRBD2 aligns across 13 bases. The ends lost 1 base at V and 8 bases at J; junction bases unmatched: 8. The length of the CDR3 is 17 residues. Germline V gene data show CDR1 as SGHVS and CDR2 as FQNEAQ. The CDR3 region has the DNA TGTGCCAGCAGCTTAGAATCTGGACTAGCGGGAGTCCATGAGCAGTTCTTC. As protein: CASSLESGLAGVHEQFF.

The CDR3 coding sequence is TGTGCCAGCAGGACGGGGGACTACGAGCAGTACTTC. Its protein is CASRTGDYEQYF. J is TRBJ2-7 and V is TRBV6-6; D might be TRBD2 (6 bases). The CDR3 sequence is 12 residues long. Trimming left V 6 bases short and J 3 bases short, with 9 bases between. CDR1 is MNHNY, CDR2 SVGAGI, per germline (reference sequence).